These 14 T cell receptor beta chains were sequenced from one sample in a study of blood T cell repertoires in COVID-19. Here immunoSEQ multiplex PCR was the method, and the copy in TCRdb shows in-frame clones only, minus some. The repertoire includes 300,000 or so clones, about 90% of them detected once, and roughly 2.9% sits in the top ten. Sample: PBMCs or T cells enriched from blood (not recorded which). The source is a woman in her forties or fifties who had been exposed to COVID-19.

The chain links TRBV7-8 to TRBJ1-4; 7 bases fit TRBD1. The junction had 19 bases not matched to a gene; V was cut back by 1 base and J by 8 bases. CDR3 length: 19 amino acids. CDR1 and CDR2 (germline): SGHVS, FQNEAQ. CDR3 in DNA: TGTGCCAGCAGCTTAGTGATTCCGGGACAGTCCTCCAGCCGGGAAAAACTGTTTTTT. Amino acids: CASSLVIPGQSSSREKLFF.

This clone was counted between two and nine times. The chain uses TRBV6-5 and TRBJ1-2; D gene uncertain. Trimming took off 2 bases at V and 4 bases at J, with 8 bases between the two ends. The CDR3 loop spans 13 amino acids. Germline CDR1 reads MNHEY; CDR2 reads SVGAGI. In DNA form, the CDR3 reads TGTGCCAGCAGTTACGCCGCGCTCTATGGCTACACCTTC. It encodes CASSYAALYGYTF.

The V gene is TRBV28, the J gene TRBJ2-7, with D uncertain. CDR1 is MDHEN and CDR2 is SYDVKM in the germline V gene. The CDR3 runs 13 residues. Trimming took off 6 bases at V and 3 bases at J, with 12 bases between the two ends. In nucleotides, the CDR3 is TGTGCCAGCAGACAGTCAGGCCGCTACGAGCAGTACTTC. Protein product: CASRQSGRYEQYF.

The rearrangement uses TRBV11-2 and TRBJ1-5; 8 positions agree with TRBD1. V lost 5 bases to trimming and J lost 5 bases; unmatched junction nucleotides: 5. Germline-derived CDR1 and CDR2 are SGHAT and FQNNGV. The CDR3 is made up of 14 amino acids. CDR3 sequence reads: CASSLRGPDQPQHF. CDR3 bases: TGTGCCAGCAGCCTCAGGGGGCCGGATCAGCCCCAGCATTTT.

The rearrangement uses TRBV19 and TRBJ1-5; tentative D call: TRBD1 (6 bases). The CDR3 has 13 amino acids. V was clipped by 7 bases and J by 3 bases, with 10 bases between them. Germline CDR1 and CDR2: LNHDA and SQIVND (reference sequence). As DNA, the CDR3 is TGTGCCAGTACGGACAGCTTCAATCAGCCCCAGCATTTT. Translating gives CASTDSFNQPQHF.

The rearrangement uses TRBV5-1 and TRBJ2-3; 8 bases are a match to TRBD1. The junction had 4 bases not matched to a gene; V was cut back by 0 bases and J by 4 bases. CDR1 and CDR2 (germline): SGHRS, YFSETQ. The CDR3 runs to 15 residues. The CDR3 coding sequence is TGCGCCAGCAGCTTGGGTGACAGGGGTCCAGATACGCAGTATTTT. Translation: CASSLGDRGPDTQYF.

Written as DNA, the CDR3 is TGTGCAAGTCGCTTGGCGGGACAGGGGAGTTTAGGGTGGGATACGCAGTATTTT. Protein: CASRLAGQGSLGWDTQYF. V usage is TRBV12-2 and J usage is TRBJ2-3; no check of the table's D call, TRBD1, against the DNA was made. TRBV12-2 is classified as a pseudogene. The CDR3 consists of 18 residues.

The rearrangement uses TRBV11-2 and TRBJ2-3; the match to TRBD2 covers 7 bases. Unmatched junction bases numbered 9, after V lost 3 bases and J lost 6 bases. CDR3 length: 15 amino acids. Germline CDR1 reads SGHAT; CDR2 reads FQNNGV. The DNA of the CDR3 is TGTGCCAGCAGCTTCGGTTGGGGCGGGAGTGATACGCAGTATTTT. Translation gives CASSFGWGGSDTQYF.

The chain employs TRBV6-5 and TRBJ2-7; possibly TRBD1 for D (6 bases). Deletions cut 0 bases from V and 3 bases from J, with 15 bases between. CDR3 size: 16 residues. From germline, CDR1 is MNHEY and CDR2 SVGAGI. This CDR3 is CASSYSVPRGHYEQYF. Here the CDR3 DNA reads TGTGCCAGCAGTTACTCGGTACCCAGGGGCCACTACGAGCAGTACTTC.

The V gene is TRBV5-6, the J gene TRBJ1-3; tentative D call: TRBD1 (6 bases). From germline, CDR1 is SGHDT and CDR2 YYEEEE. CDR3 length: 13 residues. Trimming took 3 bases from V and 2 from J, leaving 6 bases between them. CDR3 protein: CASSWDTGNTIYF. CDR3 nucleotides: TGTGCCAGCAGCTGGGACACTGGAAACACCATATATTTT.

This chain joins TRBV13 and TRBJ2-3; 8 bases are shared with TRBD2. The ends lost 5 bases at V and 2 bases at J; junction bases unmatched: 21. Germline V CDR1 and CDR2: PRHDT, FYEKMQ (reference sequence). CDR3 length equals 20 residues. The CDR3 bases are TGTGCCAGCAGCGCCCAAAGTTGGACGGGGGGGCTTTATCTCACAGATACGCAGTATTTT. The encoded protein is CASSAQSWTGGLYLTDTQYF.

The J gene is TRBJ1-1, the V gene TRBV6-5; D is perhaps TRBD1 (5 bases). The germline V and J ends were trimmed by 7 bases and 1 base, with 16 bases remaining between them. CDR3 length: 15 amino acids. Per germline, CDR1 MNHEY and CDR2 SVGAGI. As DNA, the CDR3 is TGTGCCAGCAATGGGAGGGACCGGGGGAACACTGAAGCTTTCTTT. Translating gives CASNGRDRGNTEAFF.

In nucleotides, the CDR3 is TGTGCCAGCAGTATTCGTGGGCATCAGCCCCAGCATTTT. Encoded protein: CASSIRGHQPQHF. The chain links TRBV27 to TRBJ1-5, with D hard to call. Trimming left V 5 bases short and J 5 bases short, with 10 bases between. The CDR3 is 13 residues long. Looked up from germline, CDR1 is MNHEY and CDR2 is SMNVEV (reference sequence).

The rearrangement uses TRBV7-2 and TRBJ1-1; TRBD1 might be the D (5 bases). V gave up 10 bases and J gave up 0 bases, with 12 bases separating them. This CDR3 region has 13 residues. Germline values: CDR1 SGHTA, CDR2 FQGNSA. CDR3 coding DNA: TGTGCCACCTCGGGGGGAGTGAACACTGAAGCTTTCTTT. Protein product: CATSGGVNTEAFF.